This record covers a single TCR beta chain. This entry comes from a study of shared clonotypes between healthy human individuals. Study overall: Each donor's CD4 naive and CD4 memory cells filled three plates apiece, CD8 naive two, and CD8 memory one.

The table came from immunoSEQ multiplex PCR; TCRdb's copy has only in-frame clones and leaves some out. Of 550,000 to 800,000 clones listed, about 74% are singletons. The V end lost 1 base, the J end lost 1 base, and 4 bases lay between the germline ends. This CDR3 is built from 13 residues. CDR1 and CDR2 (germline): MNHNS, SASEGT. This chain joins TRBV6-1 and TRBJ2-5; D gene uncertain. Material for sequencing was memory CD4+ T cells sorted from blood. Subset specified: CD45RA-negative fraction. This sequence originates from a woman in her twenties or thirties in good health. The CDR3 region is CASSEGLQETQYF. DNA of the CDR3: TGTGCCAGCAGTGAAGGGCTCCAAGAGACCCAGTACTTC.